This TCR beta chain was identified during a study of control samples from healthy donors and cancer patients. The method was immunoSEQ multiplex PCR; TCRdb's version includes in-frame clones alone and lacks a portion of them. The sample carries some 410,000 clones, over 75% recorded once. V was pared by 3 bases and J by 2 bases, with 7 bases between. From germline, CDR1 is GTSNPN and CDR2 SVGIG (reference sequence). The CDR3 sequence is 13 residues long. The sequence derives from a man aged 40-49 years with head and neck cancer. V and J are TRBV30 and TRBJ2-2; D is undetermined. Material for sequencing was PBMCs. The CDR3 reads CAWRQINTGELFF. CDR3 bases: TGTGCCTGGAGGCAGATCAACACCGGGGAGCTGTTTTTT.